The 31 T cell receptor beta chains given below trace back to one sample, sequenced in a study of shared clonotypes between healthy human individuals. The method was immunoSEQ multiplex PCR; TCRdb's version includes in-frame clones alone and lacks a portion of them. The sample has about 2.4 million clones, 93% seen once; the top ten hold 0.36%. Sequenced: naive CD4+ T cells from PBMCs. Noted subset: CD45RA+ positively selected. Source of these receptors: a man between 18 and 29 years old in good health. Some clones in this sample may be carry-over from other donors' samples.

With regard to this clone: Other DNA sequences in this sample translate to the same CDR3. The chain employs TRBV18 and TRBJ2-5; tentative D call: TRBD1 (6 bases). Between the trimmed V and J ends, which lost 3 bases and 2 bases, there was a span of 10 bases. Germline V lookup: CDR1 KGHSH, CDR2 LQKENI. This CDR3 spans 14 amino acids. CDR3 loop: CASSPRTAQETQYF. The CDR3 coding sequence is TGTGCCAGCTCACCTCGGACAGCTCAAGAGACCCAGTACTTC.

The chain couples TRBV19 to TRBJ2-2, with 7 bases fitting TRBD1. From germline, CDR1 is LNHDA and CDR2 SQIVND (reference sequence). The CDR3 runs to 14 residues. The ends lost 1 base at V and 6 bases at J; junction bases unmatched: 2. The CDR3 DNA follows: TGTGCCAGTAGTATAGGCCAGGGGGCCGGGGAGCTGTTTTTT. This sequence encodes CASSIGQGAGELFF.

This chain uses TRBV5-1 with TRBJ1-2, with 8 bases matching TRBD1. Germline V gene sequence: CDR1 SGHRS, CDR2 YFSETQ. This CDR3 has 15 amino acids. V gave up 3 bases and J gave up 8 bases; unmatched junction bases: 12. CDR3 sequence: CASSSSGTGVWGYTF. Written as DNA, the CDR3 is TGCGCCAGCAGCTCGTCGGGGACAGGCGTTTGGGGCTACACCTTC. Combining the CDR3 with reference TRBV5-1 and TRBJ1-2 gives the whole variable domain KAGVTQTPRYLIKTRGQQVTLSCSPISGHRSVSWYQQTPGQGLQFLFEYFSETQRNKGNFPGRFSGRQFSNSRSEMNVSTLELGDSALYLCASSSSGTGVWGYTFGSGTRLTVV.

This clone was seen a single time. The rearrangement uses TRBV25-1 and TRBJ2-2, with 9 nucleotides matching TRBD1. The germline CDR1 and CDR2 sequences are MGHDK and SYGVNS. The V gene end was trimmed by 1 base and the J gene end by 3 bases; junction bases not matched to a gene: 9. The CDR3 runs 18 residues. Here the CDR3 reads CASSESQGQGQYTGELFF. The CDR3 nucleotides are TGTGCCAGCAGTGAATCCCAAGGACAGGGGCAATACACCGGGGAGCTGTTTTTT.

Of note for this clone: Other DNA sequences in the sample encode the same CDR3. The rearrangement joins TRBV18 to TRBJ2-3; no definite D call. V was shortened by 6 bases and J by 3 bases, with 4 bases between the two germline ends. The CDR3 totals 11 residues. The germline CDR1 and CDR2 sequences are KGHSH and LQKENI. The chain's CDR3 is CASSLTDTQYF. In DNA, the CDR3 is TGTGCCAGCTCGCTAACAGATACGCAGTATTTT.

The J gene is TRBJ1-3, the V gene TRBV18, with a tentative D call TRBD1 (5 bases). Per germline, CDR1 KGHSH and CDR2 LQKENI. V dropped 4 bases and J dropped 0 bases, with 10 bases sitting between them. The CDR3 has 15 residues. CDR3 DNA: TGTGCCAGCTCACTGGGACGGGGCTCTGGAAACACCATATATTTT. Translating gives CASSLGRGSGNTIYF.

V and J are TRBV5-1 and TRBJ1-5; tentatively, D is TRBD1 (5 bases). Trimming took off 4 bases at V and 6 bases at J, with 17 bases between the two ends. Germline CDR1 and CDR2: SGHRS and YFSETQ. The CDR3 is 15 amino acids. CDR3 nucleotide sequence: TGCGCCAGCAGCCTCTATGGGGGGGTAGGTCAGCCCCAGCATTTT. Its translation: CASSLYGGVGQPQHF.

This clone has only one observation. The rearrangement links TRBV9 to TRBJ2-7, with D uncertain. CDR1 is SGDLS, CDR2 YYNGEE, per germline. CDR3 length: 14 residues. Trimming pared 0 bases from V and 1 base from J, leaving 8 bases between. In nucleotides, the CDR3 is TGTGCCAGCAGCGTAGATCCTATATCCTACGAGCAGTACTTC. It codes for CASSVDPISYEQYF.

On this clone itself: At the DNA level, this CDR3 is encoded by other sequences in the same sample as well. The chain joins TRBV29-1 to TRBJ2-3; no definite D call. This CDR3 contains 12 residues. Trimming pared 4 bases from V and 2 bases from J, leaving 7 bases between. Per the germline V gene, CDR1 is SQVTM and CDR2 is ANQGSEA. The CDR3 loop reads CSVGLFTDTQYF. As DNA, the CDR3 is TGCAGCGTTGGACTTTTCACAGATACGCAGTATTTT.

With regard to this clone: The identical CDR3 is also encoded by other nucleotide sequences in the sample. CDR3: CAISLLDTQYF. The CDR3 region has the DNA TGTGCCATCAGTCTACTAGATACGCAGTATTTT. The chain employs TRBV10-3 and TRBJ2-3; D not certain. V lost 5 bases to trimming and J lost 5 bases, with 5 bases between them. The CDR3 consists of 11 residues. Germline values: CDR1 ENHRY, CDR2 SYGVKD.

The gene calls are TRBV4-2 and TRBJ2-7; D uncertain. Trimming removed 3 bases from V and 7 bases from J, with 16 bases in between. The CDR3 extends over 14 amino acids. From germline, CDR1 is LGHNA and CDR2 YNFKEQ. CDR3 in amino acids: CASSQDPGWGEQYF. In DNA form, the CDR3 reads TGTGCCAGCAGCCAGGACCCCGGCTGGGGTGAGCAGTACTTC.

The V call is TRBV19, the J call TRBJ2-7; TRBD1 matches 7 bases. Losses at the gene ends were 3 bases for V and 5 bases for J; bases not matched to a gene: 7. CDR3 length equals 14 residues. The germline gives CDR1 LNHDA, CDR2 SQIVND (reference sequence). CDR3 residues: CASSIRTGAHEQYF. In DNA form, the CDR3 reads TGTGCCAGTAGTATTAGGACAGGAGCTCACGAGCAGTACTTC. Full variable domain (missing parts from reference TRBV19 and TRBJ2-7): DGGITQSPKYLFRKEGQNVTLSCEQNLNHDAMYWYRQDPGQGLRLIYYSQIVNDFQKGDIAEGYSVSREKKESFPLTVTSAQKNPTAFYLCASSIRTGAHEQYFGPGTRLTVT.

This sequence joins TRBV28 and TRBJ1-6, with D unresolved. Germline CDR1 reads MDHEN; CDR2 reads SYDVKM. V lost 5 bases to trimming and J lost 5 bases, with 16 bases between them. The CDR3 has 16 amino acids. CDR3 sequence: CASSPSGRADNSPLHF. As DNA, the CDR3 is TGTGCCAGCAGTCCATCCGGACGGGCCGATAATTCACCCCTCCACTTT.

This chain uses TRBV6-5 with TRBJ2-3; 10 bases are shared with TRBD2. CDR1 is MNHEY and CDR2 is SVGAGI in the germline V gene. V trimming: 5 bases; J trimming: 4 bases; junction bases outside the gene matches: 6. The CDR3 loop spans 15 amino acids. The CDR3 is CASSSGRARADTQYF. CDR3 bases: TGTGCCAGCAGTAGCGGGAGGGCTCGCGCAGATACGCAGTATTTT.

The chain's CDR3 is CASSGPGQLNQPQHF. The CDR3 nucleotides are TGTGCCAGCAGTGGCCCGGGACAGCTCAATCAGCCCCAGCATTTT. The rearrangement links TRBV2 to TRBJ1-5, with 7 nucleotides matching TRBD1. The germline CDR1 and CDR2 sequences are SNHLY and FYNNEI. Unmatched junction bases numbered 6, after V lost 4 bases and J lost 3 bases. The CDR3 has 15 amino acids.

This sequence joins TRBV19 and TRBJ2-2; D unresolved. V was shortened by 7 bases and J by 4 bases, with 19 bases between the two germline ends. Germline V gene lookup returns CDR1 LNHDA and CDR2 SQIVND (reference sequence). The CDR3 runs 16 residues. The CDR3 DNA sequence: TGTGCCAGTAAAAAGGGCCCCCGACGGAGCACCGGGGAGCTGTTTTTT. Residues: CASKKGPRRSTGELFF.

The chain links TRBV4-1 to TRBJ2-5, with a tentative D call TRBD2 (7 bases). CDR3 length equals 14 residues. Germline CDR1 reads MGHRA; CDR2 reads YSYEKL. V was cut by 3 bases and J by 2 bases, with 10 bases left in between. The CDR3 DNA follows: TGCGCCAGCAGCCAGGGGAGGGGGCAAGAGACCCAGTACTTC. Encoded protein: CASSQGRGQETQYF.

This chain joins TRBV7-3 and TRBJ2-2; 12 nucleotides match TRBD2. V shed 4 bases, J shed 3 bases, and the junction held 3 bases outside the gene matches. Germline V gene lookup returns CDR1 SGHTA and CDR2 FQGTGA. The CDR3 is made up of 16 amino acids. The CDR3 spells CASSSTSGRYTGELFF. In DNA, the CDR3 is TGTGCCAGCAGCTCAACTAGCGGGAGGTACACCGGGGAGCTGTTTTTT.

The J gene is TRBJ1-1, the V gene TRBV6-1; tentatively, D is TRBD1 (5 bases). There are 14 residues in the CDR3. V gave up 3 bases and J gave up 11 bases, with 19 bases separating them. CDR1 is MNHNS, CDR2 SASEGT, per germline. CDR3 bases: TGTGCCAGCAGTGAGGGTTGGTCAGGTCGGGGCGCTTTCTTT. Its protein product is CASSEGWSGRGAFF.

This sequence joins TRBV6-6 and TRBJ1-3; 8 nucleotides line up with TRBD1. This CDR3 has 14 amino acids. The junction had 9 bases not matched to a gene; V was cut back by 6 bases and J by 8 bases. CDR1 and CDR2 (germline): MNHNY, SVGAGI (reference sequence). Written as DNA, the CDR3 is TGTGCCAGCAGCCCAGACAGGGGTGTGGACACCATATATTTT. It encodes CASSPDRGVDTIYF.

This sequence joins TRBV18 and TRBJ2-2; D is ambiguous. The CDR3 contains 15 residues. CDR1 is KGHSH, CDR2 LQKENI, per germline. Trimming stripped 4 bases from V and 1 base from J, with 10 bases between. The CDR3 DNA reads as TGTGCCAGCTCACGGCGGCGGATGAACACCGGGGAGCTGTTTTTT. Translation: CASSRRRMNTGELFF.

The chain links TRBV5-4 to TRBJ1-6; D not certain. The germline gives CDR1 SGHNT, CDR2 YYREEE (reference sequence). The V and J ends lost 1 base and 9 bases respectively, with 5 bases between them. The CDR3 extends over 12 amino acids. In DNA, the CDR3 is TGTGCCAGCAGCTTGCTGGGTTCACCCCTCCACTTT. As protein: CASSLLGSPLHF.

The V gene is TRBV21-1, the J gene TRBJ2-7; TRBD1 reflects the table's D call only, with no check against the DNA. TRBV21-1 has pseudogene status. This CDR3 contains 17 residues. This CDR3 reads CASSTPILAKKTYEQYF. The CDR3 DNA reads as TGTGCCAGCAGCACACCCATTCTGGCCAAAAAAACCTACGAGCAGTACTTC.

This chain connects TRBV7-2 to TRBJ2-1; no clear D gene. Germline values: CDR1 SGHTA, CDR2 FQGNSA. Trimming took 0 bases from V and 9 from J, leaving 6 bases between them. The CDR3 contains 12 residues. CDR3 in amino acids: CASSLAWGEQFF. CDR3 DNA sequence: TGTGCCAGCAGCTTAGCTTGGGGTGAGCAGTTCTTC.

This rearrangement joins TRBV28 to TRBJ2-2; 10 nucleotides match TRBD1. The CDR3 consists of 15 residues. Per germline, CDR1 MDHEN and CDR2 SYDVKM. V shed 6 bases, J shed 4 bases, and the junction held 5 bases outside the gene matches. CDR3 coding DNA: TGTGCCAGCAGCTTCGACAGGGGGCGCACCGGGGAGCTGTTTTTT. It codes for CASSFDRGRTGELFF.

V gene TRBV5-1 combines with J gene TRBJ2-2; TRBD2 matches at 12 bases. Germline CDR1 is SGHRS and CDR2 is YFSETQ. This CDR3 is 17 amino acids long. V shed 7 bases, J shed 6 bases, and the junction held 13 bases outside the gene matches. Here the CDR3 DNA reads TGCGCCAGCGCCTCCTTTCCGGCTAGCGGGAGGGCCGGGGAGCTGTTTTTT. This translates into CASASFPASGRAGELFF.

V is TRBV10-3 and J is TRBJ2-7; no clear D. Between the trimmed V and J ends, which lost 5 bases and 3 bases, there was a span of 17 bases. CDR1 ENHRY and CDR2 SYGVKD come from the germline V gene. The CDR3 is 15 amino acids. The CDR3 coding sequence is TGTGCCATCAGTAAGACCTATCCCACCGACTACGAGCAGTACTTC. It translates to CAISKTYPTDYEQYF.

The rearrangement joins TRBV28 to TRBJ1-1; D call uncertain. The V and J ends lost 3 bases and 4 bases respectively, with 12 bases between them. The CDR3 runs 14 residues. In germline, CDR1 is MDHEN, CDR2 SYDVKM. CDR3 nucleotides: TGTGCCAGCAGTTTCGGTGGAGGACTCACTGAAGCTTTCTTT. Encoded protein: CASSFGGGLTEAFF.

V usage is TRBV6-5 and J usage is TRBJ1-2, with a tentative D call TRBD1 (6 bases). Trimming shortened V by 5 bases and J by 6 bases, and 19 bases separated the two germline ends. Germline loops: CDR1 MNHEY, CDR2 SVGAGI. The length of the CDR3 is 15 residues. CDR3 in amino acids: CASSADSPAVHGYTF. CDR3 in DNA: TGTGCCAGCAGTGCGGACAGCCCGGCCGTGCATGGCTACACCTTC.

The chain joins TRBV28 to TRBJ1-5, with 10 bases matching TRBD1. The V gene end was trimmed by 3 bases and the J gene end by 3 bases; junction bases not matched to a gene: 2. Germline V CDR1 and CDR2: MDHEN, SYDVKM. The CDR3 extends over 15 amino acids. In nucleotides, the CDR3 is TGTGCCAGCAGTTTGACAGGGGGCTACAATCAGCCCCAGCATTTT. It is translated as CASSLTGGYNQPQHF.

The chain combines TRBV28 with TRBJ2-1; unclear D gene. CDR1 is MDHEN and CDR2 is SYDVKM in the germline V gene. The CDR3 contains 15 residues. V was pared by 5 bases and J by 5 bases, with 16 bases between. CDR3 region: CASSGYAAPNNEQFF. CDR3 in DNA: TGTGCCAGCAGTGGTTATGCGGCACCAAACAATGAGCAGTTCTTC.